This T cell receptor (beta chain) comes out of a study of OX40 agonist ivuxolimab in advanced cancers. Study overall: The treatment was a fully human IgG2 OX40 agonist, ivuxolimab. Cancers in dose escalation were hepatocellular, melanoma, renal cell and head and neck. Earlier anti-PD-1, anti-PD-L1 or anti-CTLA-4 therapy was permitted; roughly 40% had received some. Notes on the study in general: Some patients without response likewise showed low normalized clonal expansion.

The assay was immunoSEQ multiplex PCR, and TCRdb's table has in-frame clones only and misses some. Here the sample spans under 75,000 clones, about 89% being singletons. This CDR3 comprises 16 residues. V was clipped by 4 bases and J by 5 bases; unmatched bases: 9. Per germline, CDR1 SGHTA and CDR2 FQGNSA. As to this clone: Its antigen remains unknown.

The sample consisted of CD4+ or CD8+ T cells sorted from blood, taken in a trial of the OX40 agonist ivuxolimab. The chain joins TRBV7-2 to TRBJ2-5; TRBD2 matches at 11 bases. This clonotype originated in an adult with an advanced solid tumor such as melanoma, head and neck, liver or kidney cancer. The CDR3 coding sequence is TGTGCCAGCAGCTCCATAGCGGGGGGGGGAGCGGAGACCCAGTACTTC. Protein sequence: CASSSIAGGGAETQYF.